This T cell receptor (beta chain) was recovered during a study of cytomegalovirus exposure and HLA in healthy donors (dated by TCRdb to between 2016 and 2019). In the study overall: According to a later analysis, the roughly 120 validation repertoires were produced on the same platform as the approximately 600 repertoires of the first cohort. The aim of the study was to test whether cataloging public T cell receptors could identify signatures of past pathogen exposure. In addition to the first cohort of around 670 subjects, a separate validation cohort of around 110 different subjects was used. High-throughput TCR immunosequencing, statistical association of individual TCRs with disease status, and machine learning were combined to predict cytomegalovirus infection status. Beyond this particular receptor, the publication reports: The classifier was reported to diagnose cytomegalovirus status with high specificity and sensitivity in both the original and validation cohorts. Subsequent analysis determined that TCRs grouped into clusters in the first cohort also showed a tendency toward co-occurrence across the 130 or so validation repertoires, and 94% of cluster scores exceeded 0. Most TCR sequences were observed very rarely across donors, whereas some public TCRs were present in many individuals. It was suggested by the authors that the approach could potentially be generalized to other disease states and immunological phenotypes. A total of roughly 160 TCR beta chains were listed by the study as associated with cytomegalovirus. In vitro tests confirmed that a few of the cytomegalovirus-associated TCR beta chains recognize cytomegalovirus antigens. A later analysis had no HLA typing for the validation cohort, so co-occurrence there was scored across all 110 or so repertoires.

The library was made by the immunoSEQ multiplex PCR assay. Under the source paper's analysis protocol: A statistical classification framework was developed to diagnose cytomegalovirus status using the catalog of TCR beta chain sequences. TCRdb holds this immuneACCESS table with in-frame rearrangements only. Some clones are missing; in checked studies, unresolved V genes explain under half, and the rest has no known cause. The V and J calls and the clone size are those of that table, but D and trimming were determined from the DNA. This sample has around 170,000 clones in its table, and 88% of those were observed once. Just under 3% of the sample comes from the top ten. Separate from the roughly 700-subject first cohort, the validation cohort of roughly 120 subjects was the group to which the donors belonged. CDR3 length: 17 amino acids, cysteine to phenylalanine. Only the CDR3 portion is preserved as DNA: 51 bases, with reading frame beginning at the first base. Looking up the germline V gene (reference sequence) yields CDR1 WNHNN and CDR2 SYGVQD. Germline trimming: 2 bases from V, 5 bases from J; junction bases outside gene matches: 13.

On this clone: Its binding antigen is unknown. Base qualities are not provided; no much larger clone lies one nucleotide away.

Sequencing was performed on PBMCs. The TCR comes from a man aged 18-30 years in good health and CMV-seronegative. This receptor chain uses TRBV10-1 and TRBJ2-5, with 8 central nucleotides matching TRBD2. The CDR3 protein: CASSETQDSGSHETQYF. The DNA sequence follows: TGCGCCAGCAGTGAGACCCAGGACAGCGGGAGCCACGAGACCCAGTACTTC.